This TCR beta chain was profiled in a study of blood T cell repertoires in COVID-19 (dated by TCRdb to the early 2020s). In the study overall: Samples covering the acute and convalescent phases of COVID-19 were provided by collaborators in the United States, Italy and Spain. The material from the prospective study consisted of cDNA or gDNA derived from T cells, B-cell-depleted T cells, or PBMCs. The dataset comprised deeply sampled blood TCRbeta repertoires from subjects exposed to, actively infected with, or recovered from COVID-19. A freely available public database, intended as a resource for researchers studying the immune response to SARS-CoV-2, is where the repertoires were released. Samples were obtained from the ongoing ImmuneRACE study (first 160 participants) and from roughly 1,300 subjects provided by 6 global collaborators. Sample metadata almost always included a de-identified subject ID, COVID-19 status, age in years and sex. Where available, HLA class I and class II types were obtained from metadata supplied by the sample provider rather than from assay-based typing.

Participants in the prospective study were aged roughly 18 to 100 years, lived in under 30 United States geographic areas, and enrolled through a virtual design. In the prospective study, cohorts were assigned on the basis of participant-reported clinical history obtained from a screening survey and a study questionnaire. Mobile phlebotomists in the prospective study collected whole blood, serum and a nasopharyngeal or oropharyngeal swab from every participant. Additional blood draws and questionnaires over an approximately two-month period could optionally be provided by prospective study participants. Blood samples from the prospective study were shipped frozen or at room temperature prior to DNA extraction. The immunoSEQ Assay, a bias-controlled multiplex PCR, was used to amplify TCRbeta CDR3 regions from genomic DNA. Per the source publication's procedure: Nucleated cell counts per sample were estimated from amplification of reference gene primers within the assay. Sequence reads were collapsed and filtered to measure the absolute abundance of every unique TCRbeta CDR3 rearrangement. For each sample, productive Simpson clonality was calculated as the square root of Simpson's diversity index over productive rearrangements. TCRdb took this table from immuneACCESS and kept in-frame rearrangements with V and J called. Such tables lack part of the clones; where checked against another copy, unresolved V genes explain under half of the gap, and the rest is unexplained. V, J and clone size were drawn from that table, and D and trimming were deduced from the DNA. Present in this sample are fewer than 350,000 clones, roughly 93% of which were seen just once. The top ten clones comprise approximately 2.4% of the sample.

On this clone: Its target antigen remains unknown. No clone much larger than this one lies a single base away; base qualities are absent.

Overall results and qualifications from the work: The quantity of clinical and demographic metadata differed by source and by participant and was supplied without curation.

The CDR3 goes from the cysteine to the phenylalanine over 19 residues. Solely the CDR3 DNA is kept, with 57 bases framed from the first base. Via the germline V gene, CDR1 is MNHEY and CDR2 SVGEGT. Trimmed from V: 2 bases; trimmed from J: 4 bases; junction bases lacking a gene match: 8. This receptor was obtained from a woman aged 40 to 50 with acute COVID-19. The chain was built from TRBV6-2 or TRBV6-3 and TRBJ2-6; TRBD2 aligns with 13 central bases. Sequences were obtained from PBMCs or T cells enriched from blood (not recorded which). The sequence in DNA is TGTGCCAGCAGTTACGATACTAGCGGGGGGGCGGACGGGGCCAACGTCCTGACTTTC. Translated, it gives CASSYDTSGGADGANVLTF.